Included here is one T cell receptor beta chain sequence, with context. This clone has just one count. Its recognized antigen is unknown. Qualities for individual bases were not recorded, and no much larger clone is one base off. TCRbeta CDR3 regions were amplified from genomic DNA by means of the immunoSEQ Assay, a bias-controlled multiplex PCR. As for the original processing: The number of nucleated cells in each sample was estimated from the amplification of reference gene primers within the assay. To quantify the absolute abundance of each unique TCRbeta CDR3 rearrangement, sequence reads were collapsed and filtered. For each sample, productive Simpson clonality was calculated by taking the square root of Simpson's diversity index across productive rearrangements. TCRdb limited this immuneACCESS table to in-frame rearrangements with V and J called. A share of clones is missing; checked studies link under half to unresolved V genes, and the rest is unexplained. The DNA was the basis for D and trimming; V, J and clone size are from that table. A total of approximately 350,000 clones appear in this sample, roughly 90% of them only once. The ten largest account for around 3% of the sample.

This sample stems from a study of blood T cell repertoires in COVID-19 (dated by TCRdb to the early 2020s). For context, the study as a whole: Samples covering the acute and convalescent phases of COVID-19 were provided by collaborators in the United States, Italy and Spain. The prospective study material was composed of cDNA or gDNA derived from T cells, B-cell-depleted T cells, or PBMCs. Subjects who had been exposed to COVID-19, were actively infected with it, or had recovered from it provided the deeply sampled blood TCRbeta repertoires that made up the dataset. The repertoires were released in a freely available public database intended as a resource for research on the immune response to SARS-CoV-2. The samples were drawn from the first 160 participants of the ongoing ImmuneRACE study and from 1,254 subjects provided by 6 global collaborators. Nearly every sample came with metadata listing a de-identified subject ID, COVID-19 status, age in years and sex. HLA class I and class II types, where available, came from metadata supplied by the sample provider rather than from assay-based typing. What the research found in general, with its limitations: How much clinical and demographic metadata was included differed by source and by participant, and the metadata was provided uncurated.

From the germline V gene (reference sequence), CDR1 is LGHDT and CDR2 is YNNKEL. The junction carries 25 bases between V and J, which are trimmed by 0 bases and 2 bases respectively. From the cysteine through the phenylalanine, the CDR3 covers 20 amino acids. Left in the record is the CDR3 DNA by itself, 60 bases read in frame from the first base. At one collaborating source in Seattle, patients were enrolled during active infection and were followed longitudinally through the course of disease. Whole blood was collected in K2EDTA tubes by collaborating institutions according to the institutions' own protocols. For TCRbeta analysis, collaborator samples were shipped as frozen whole blood, as isolated PBMCs, or as DNA extracted from either sample type.

Sequenced input: peripheral blood. The source of this sequence is a woman in her 30s with COVID-19, enrolled during active disease. The V gene is TRBV3-1 (or the pseudogene TRBV3-2) and the J gene is TRBJ2-5; TRBD1 could be the D gene, as 6 bases match. CDR3 loop: CASSQDTPDRPPEVQETQYF. The DNA reads as follows: TGTGCCAGCAGCCAAGATACTCCGGACAGACCCCCAGAGGTTCAAGAGACCCAGTACTTC.